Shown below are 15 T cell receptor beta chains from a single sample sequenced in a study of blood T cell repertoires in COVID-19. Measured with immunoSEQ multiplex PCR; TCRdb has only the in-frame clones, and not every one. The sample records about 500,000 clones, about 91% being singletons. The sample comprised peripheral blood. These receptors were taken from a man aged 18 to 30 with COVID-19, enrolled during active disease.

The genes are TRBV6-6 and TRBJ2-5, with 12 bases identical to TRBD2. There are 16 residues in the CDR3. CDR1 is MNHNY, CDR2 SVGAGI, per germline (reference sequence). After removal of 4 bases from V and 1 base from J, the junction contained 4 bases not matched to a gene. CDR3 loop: CASSFTSGGSQETQYF. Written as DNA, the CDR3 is TGTGCCAGCAGTTTTACTAGCGGGGGGAGCCAAGAGACCCAGTACTTC.

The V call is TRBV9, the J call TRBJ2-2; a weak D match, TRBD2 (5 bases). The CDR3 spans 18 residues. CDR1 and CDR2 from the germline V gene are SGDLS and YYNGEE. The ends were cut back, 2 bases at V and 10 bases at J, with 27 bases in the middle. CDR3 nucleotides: TGTGCCAGCAGCGTTAGTATGGTGTACAACGGACGGGGTGAGGAGCTGTTTTTT. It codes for CASSVSMVYNGRGEELFF.

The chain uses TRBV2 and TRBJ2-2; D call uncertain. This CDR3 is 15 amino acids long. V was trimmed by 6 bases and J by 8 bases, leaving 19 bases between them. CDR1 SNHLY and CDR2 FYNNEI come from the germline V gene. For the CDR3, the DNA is TGTGCCAGCAGGGGTGGCGACTCATCCCTGGGGGAGCTGTTTTTT. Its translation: CASRGGDSSLGELFF.

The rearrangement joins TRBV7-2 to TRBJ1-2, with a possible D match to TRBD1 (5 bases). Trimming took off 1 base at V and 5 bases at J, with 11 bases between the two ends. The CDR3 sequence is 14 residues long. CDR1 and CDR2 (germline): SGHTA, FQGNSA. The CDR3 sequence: CASSLGQNAYGYTF. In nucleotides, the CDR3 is TGTGCCAGCAGCTTAGGACAGAATGCTTATGGCTACACCTTC.

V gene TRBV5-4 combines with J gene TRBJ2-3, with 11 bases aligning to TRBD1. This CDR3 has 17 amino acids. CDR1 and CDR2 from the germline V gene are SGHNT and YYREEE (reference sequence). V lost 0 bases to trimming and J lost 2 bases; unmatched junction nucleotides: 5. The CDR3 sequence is CASSLALGQGVTDTQYF. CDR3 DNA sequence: TGTGCCAGCAGCTTGGCCCTGGGACAGGGGGTCACAGATACGCAGTATTTT. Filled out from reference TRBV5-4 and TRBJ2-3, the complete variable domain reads ETGVTQSPTHLIKTRGQQVTLRCSSQSGHNTVSWYQQALGQGPQFIFQYYREEENGRGNFPPRFSGLQFPNYSSELNVNALELDDSALYLCASSLALGQGVTDTQYFGPGTRLTVL.

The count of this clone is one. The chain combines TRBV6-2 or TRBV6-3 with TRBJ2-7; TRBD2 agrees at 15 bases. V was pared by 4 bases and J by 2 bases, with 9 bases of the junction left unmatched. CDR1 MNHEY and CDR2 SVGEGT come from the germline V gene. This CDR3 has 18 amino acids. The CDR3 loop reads CASSSYIRTSGGAYEQYF. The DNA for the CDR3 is TGTGCCAGCAGTTCTTACATCCGGACTAGCGGGGGGGCCTACGAGCAGTACTTC.

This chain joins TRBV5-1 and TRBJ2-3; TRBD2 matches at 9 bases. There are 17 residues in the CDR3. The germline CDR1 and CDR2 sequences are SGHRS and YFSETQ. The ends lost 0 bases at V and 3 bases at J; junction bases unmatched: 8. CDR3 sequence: CASSLVIGGGGTDTQYF. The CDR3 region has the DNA TGCGCCAGCAGCTTGGTGATTGGCGGGGGGGGGACAGATACGCAGTATTTT.

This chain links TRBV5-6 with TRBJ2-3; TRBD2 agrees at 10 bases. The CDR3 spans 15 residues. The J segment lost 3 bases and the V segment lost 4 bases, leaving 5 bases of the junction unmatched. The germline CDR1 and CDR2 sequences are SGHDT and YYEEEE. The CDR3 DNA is TGTGCCAGCAGCCAACCGGGACTAGCGACAGATACGCAGTATTTT. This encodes CASSQPGLATDTQYF.

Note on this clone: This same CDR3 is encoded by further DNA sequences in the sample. The CDR3 loop reads CASSIGGLEAFF. CDR3 nucleotides: TGTGCCAGTAGTATAGGTGGGCTTGAAGCTTTCTTT. The chain employs TRBV19 and TRBJ1-1; D is undetermined. CDR1 is LNHDA, CDR2 SQIVND, per germline (reference sequence). Trimming stripped 1 base from V and 7 bases from J, with 7 bases between. The CDR3 covers 12 residues.

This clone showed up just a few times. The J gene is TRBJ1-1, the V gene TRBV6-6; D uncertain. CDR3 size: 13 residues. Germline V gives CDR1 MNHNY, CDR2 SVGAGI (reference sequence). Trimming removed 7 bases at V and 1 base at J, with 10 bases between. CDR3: CASTNNRNTEAFF. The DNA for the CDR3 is TGTGCCAGCACTAACAACAGGAACACTGAAGCTTTCTTT.

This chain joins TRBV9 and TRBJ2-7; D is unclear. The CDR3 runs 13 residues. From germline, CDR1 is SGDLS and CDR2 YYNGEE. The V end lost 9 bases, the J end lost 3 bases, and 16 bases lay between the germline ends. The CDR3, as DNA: TGTGCCACCCACGCCGGCGGTATCTACGAGCAGTACTTC. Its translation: CATHAGGIYEQYF.

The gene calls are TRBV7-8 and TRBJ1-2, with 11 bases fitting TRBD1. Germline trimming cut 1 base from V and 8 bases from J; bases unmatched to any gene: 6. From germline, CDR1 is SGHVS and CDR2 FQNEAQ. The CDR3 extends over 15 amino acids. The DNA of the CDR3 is TGTGCCAGCAGCTTAGGCGGACAGGGGGCTGGAGGCTACACCTTC. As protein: CASSLGGQGAGGYTF.

DNA for the CDR3: TGTGCCAGCAGCCGAAATGGGGCTGACGGACCCACAGATACGCAGTATTTT. Protein sequence: CASSRNGADGPTDTQYF. The V and J genes are TRBV7-3 and TRBJ2-3, with a weak D call TRBD1 (5 bases). The V gene's germline CDR1 is SGHTA and CDR2 FQGTGA. The length of the CDR3 is 17 residues. Trimming cost V 5 bases and J 2 bases, with 20 bases left between them.

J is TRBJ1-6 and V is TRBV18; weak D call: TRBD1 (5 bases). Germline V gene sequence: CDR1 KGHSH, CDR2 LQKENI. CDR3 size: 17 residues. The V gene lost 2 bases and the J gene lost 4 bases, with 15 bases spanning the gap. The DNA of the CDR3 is TGTGCCAGCTCACCAAATTCTTACCGACAGTATAATTCACCCCTCCACTTT. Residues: CASSPNSYRQYNSPLHF.

CDR3 DNA sequence: TGTGCCAGCCAAGACTTTAATCAGCCCCAGCATTTT. This gives the protein CASQDFNQPQHF. V and J are TRBV2 and TRBJ1-5; D is undetermined. Germline V lookup: CDR1 SNHLY, CDR2 FYNNEI. The CDR3 covers 12 residues. V was clipped by 8 bases and J by 4 bases, with 9 bases between them.